Included here is one TCR beta chain sequence, with context. Its antigen remains undetermined. There are no base qualities to consult, and no much larger clone falls within one base. The data were obtained in a study of CD8 T cells in Susac syndrome (dated by TCRdb to the late 2010s). Background for the entire study: Repertoire sequencing was used to test whether CD8+ T cell activation and differentiation in Susac syndrome was antigen driven.

Peripheral blood CD8+ and CD4+ T cells from healthy donors, Susac syndrome patients and multiple sclerosis patients were profiled by high-throughput TCR beta sequencing. The multiple sclerosis controls were treatment-naive patients whose relapsing-remitting disease, either stable or active, fulfilled the revised McDonald criteria. Bulk CD8+ and CD4+ T cells were purified magnetically by negative isolation, whereas CD8+ TEMRA cells were enriched by FACS. Blood was collected in EDTA tubes and processed within 24 hours, with PBMCs isolated through density gradient centrifugation. PBMCs destined for TCR sequencing were cryopreserved in liquid nitrogen and later thawed in a 37 °C water bath. A purity of at least 90% was achieved for sorted or isolated CD4+, CD8+ and CD8+ TEMRA cells. RNA was extracted using the RNeasy kit, and roughly 0.45 to 1 microgram was reverse transcribed with random hexamers. TCR beta CDR3 regions were amplified with the immunoSEQ multiplex PCR assay covering 54 Vbeta and 13 Jbeta segments. PCR amplification bias was corrected using a synthetic template baseline for primer optimization and computational correction. The original methods were these. Reads were assigned to V, D and J genes according to IMGT and analyzed in immunoSEQ Analyzer, with only productive sequences retained. Clonality was calculated as one minus the Shannon entropy normalized by log2 of the number of productive unique sequences. For each patient and control, public and private clones were evaluated within the 100 most prevalent clones. Clones were defined as Susac-specific when absent from the healthy and MS cohorts, from approximately 970 published viral clones and from other ImmuneACCESS disease sequences. TCRdb took the public reads, trimmed them with fastp at Q25, ran MiXCR for clone calling and kept in-frame beta chains. Rows are unified per CDR3 protein, each entry keeping the most common DNA and genes. The V and J calls shown here were made by TCRdb, not taken from the authors' results. The sample includes 200,000 to 250,000 distinct CDR3 sequences, with 95% observed a single time. The top ten hold about 0.091% of the sample.

Overall study results and their limits: The study acknowledged that relatively few individuals were included in the TCR sequencing and HLA analysis.

The sequence derives from a human donor with multiple sclerosis. The sequencing sample was made of CD4+ T cells from PBMCs.

The CDR3 corresponds to CASSPRREGETQYF. The DNA is TGTGCCAGCTCACCACGGCGGGAGGGAGAGACCCAGTACTTC. The sequence joins TRBV18 to TRBJ2-5; TRBD2 fits 9 bases in the junction. The CDR3 covers 14 residues, taking in both the cysteine and the phenylalanine. Only the CDR3 DNA is retained, 42 bases long and in frame from the first base. V is trimmed back by 1 base and J by 4 bases, and the junction contains 1 base that no gene match accounts for. Reading the germline V gene gives CDR1 KGHSH and CDR2 LQKENI.